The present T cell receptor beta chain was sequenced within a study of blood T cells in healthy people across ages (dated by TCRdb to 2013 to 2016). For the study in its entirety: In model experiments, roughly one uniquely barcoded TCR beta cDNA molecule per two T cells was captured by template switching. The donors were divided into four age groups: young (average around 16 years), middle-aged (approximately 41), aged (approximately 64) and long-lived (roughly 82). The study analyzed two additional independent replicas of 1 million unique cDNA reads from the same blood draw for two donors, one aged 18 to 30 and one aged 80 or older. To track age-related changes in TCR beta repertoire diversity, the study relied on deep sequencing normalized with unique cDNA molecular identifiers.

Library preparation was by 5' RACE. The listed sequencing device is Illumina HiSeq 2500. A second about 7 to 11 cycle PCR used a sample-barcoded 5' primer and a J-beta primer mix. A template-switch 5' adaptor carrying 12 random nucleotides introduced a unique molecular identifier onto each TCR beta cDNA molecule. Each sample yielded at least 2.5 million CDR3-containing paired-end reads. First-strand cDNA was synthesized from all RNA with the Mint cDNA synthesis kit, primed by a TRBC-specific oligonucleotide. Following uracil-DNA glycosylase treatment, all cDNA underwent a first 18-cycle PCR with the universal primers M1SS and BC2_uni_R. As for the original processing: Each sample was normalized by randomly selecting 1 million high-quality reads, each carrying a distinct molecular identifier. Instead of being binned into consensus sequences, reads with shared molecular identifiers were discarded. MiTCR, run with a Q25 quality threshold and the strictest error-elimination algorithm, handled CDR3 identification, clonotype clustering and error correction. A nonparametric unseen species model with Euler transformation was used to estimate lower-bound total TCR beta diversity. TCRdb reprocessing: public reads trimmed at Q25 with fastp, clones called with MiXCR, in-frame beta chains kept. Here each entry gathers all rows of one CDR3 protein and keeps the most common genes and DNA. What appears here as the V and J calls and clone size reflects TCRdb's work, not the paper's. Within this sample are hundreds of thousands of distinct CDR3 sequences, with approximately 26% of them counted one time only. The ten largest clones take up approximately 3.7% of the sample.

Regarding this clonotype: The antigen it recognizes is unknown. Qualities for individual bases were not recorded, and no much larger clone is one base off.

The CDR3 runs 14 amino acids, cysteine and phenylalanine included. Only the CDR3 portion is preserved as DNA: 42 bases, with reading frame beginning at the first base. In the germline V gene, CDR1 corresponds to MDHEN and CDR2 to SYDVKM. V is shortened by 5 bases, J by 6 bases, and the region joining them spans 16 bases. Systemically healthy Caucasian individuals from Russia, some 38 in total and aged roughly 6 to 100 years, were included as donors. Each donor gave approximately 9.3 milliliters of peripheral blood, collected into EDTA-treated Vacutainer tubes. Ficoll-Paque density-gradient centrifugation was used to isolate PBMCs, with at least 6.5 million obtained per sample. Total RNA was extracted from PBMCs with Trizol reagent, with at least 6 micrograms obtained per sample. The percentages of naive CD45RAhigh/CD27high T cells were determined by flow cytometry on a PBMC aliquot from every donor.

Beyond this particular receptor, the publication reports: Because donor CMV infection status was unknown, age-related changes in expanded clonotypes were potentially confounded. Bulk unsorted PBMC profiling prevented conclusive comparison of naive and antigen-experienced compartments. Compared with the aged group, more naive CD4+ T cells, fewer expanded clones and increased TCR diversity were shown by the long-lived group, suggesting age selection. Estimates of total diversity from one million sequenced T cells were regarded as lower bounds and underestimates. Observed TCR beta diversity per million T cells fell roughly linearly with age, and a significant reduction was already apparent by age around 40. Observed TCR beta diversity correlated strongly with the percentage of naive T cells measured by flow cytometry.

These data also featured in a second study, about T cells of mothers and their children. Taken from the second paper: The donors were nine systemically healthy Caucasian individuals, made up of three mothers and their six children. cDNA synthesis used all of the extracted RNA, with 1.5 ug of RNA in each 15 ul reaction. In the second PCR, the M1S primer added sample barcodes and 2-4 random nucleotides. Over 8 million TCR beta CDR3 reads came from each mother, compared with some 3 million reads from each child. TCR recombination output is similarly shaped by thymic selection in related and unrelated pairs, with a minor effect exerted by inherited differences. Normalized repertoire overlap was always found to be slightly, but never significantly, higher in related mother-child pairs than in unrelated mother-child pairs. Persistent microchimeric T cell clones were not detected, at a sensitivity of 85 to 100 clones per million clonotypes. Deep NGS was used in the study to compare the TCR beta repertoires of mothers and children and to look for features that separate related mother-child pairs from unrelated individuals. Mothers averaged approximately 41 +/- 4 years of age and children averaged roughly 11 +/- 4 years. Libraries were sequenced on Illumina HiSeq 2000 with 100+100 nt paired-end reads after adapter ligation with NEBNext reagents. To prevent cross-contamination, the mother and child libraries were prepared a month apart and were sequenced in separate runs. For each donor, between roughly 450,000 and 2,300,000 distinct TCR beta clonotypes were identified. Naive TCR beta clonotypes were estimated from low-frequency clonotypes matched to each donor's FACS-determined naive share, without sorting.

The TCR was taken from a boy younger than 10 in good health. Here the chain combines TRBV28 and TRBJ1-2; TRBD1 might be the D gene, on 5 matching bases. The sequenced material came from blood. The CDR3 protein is CASSPAGTLNGYTF. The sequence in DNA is TGTGCCAGCAGTCCGGCAGGGACTCTGAATGGCTACACCTTC.